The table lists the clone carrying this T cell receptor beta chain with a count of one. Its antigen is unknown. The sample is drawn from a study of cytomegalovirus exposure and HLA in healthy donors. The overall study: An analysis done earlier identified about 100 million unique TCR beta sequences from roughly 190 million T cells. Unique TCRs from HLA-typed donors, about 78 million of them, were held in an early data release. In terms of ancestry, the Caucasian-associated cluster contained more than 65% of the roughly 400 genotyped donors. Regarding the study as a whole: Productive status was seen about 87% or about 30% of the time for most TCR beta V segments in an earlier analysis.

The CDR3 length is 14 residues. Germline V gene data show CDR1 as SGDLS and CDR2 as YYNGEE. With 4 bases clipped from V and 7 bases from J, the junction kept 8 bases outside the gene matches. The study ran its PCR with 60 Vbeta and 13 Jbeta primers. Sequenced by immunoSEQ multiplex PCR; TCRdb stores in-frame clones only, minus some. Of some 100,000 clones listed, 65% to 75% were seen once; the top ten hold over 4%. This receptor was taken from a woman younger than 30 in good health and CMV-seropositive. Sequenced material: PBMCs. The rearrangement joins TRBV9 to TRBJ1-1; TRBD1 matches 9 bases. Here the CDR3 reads CASSPGQGEIEAFF. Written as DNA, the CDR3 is TGTGCCAGCAGCCCGGGACAGGGCGAAATTGAAGCTTTCTTT.